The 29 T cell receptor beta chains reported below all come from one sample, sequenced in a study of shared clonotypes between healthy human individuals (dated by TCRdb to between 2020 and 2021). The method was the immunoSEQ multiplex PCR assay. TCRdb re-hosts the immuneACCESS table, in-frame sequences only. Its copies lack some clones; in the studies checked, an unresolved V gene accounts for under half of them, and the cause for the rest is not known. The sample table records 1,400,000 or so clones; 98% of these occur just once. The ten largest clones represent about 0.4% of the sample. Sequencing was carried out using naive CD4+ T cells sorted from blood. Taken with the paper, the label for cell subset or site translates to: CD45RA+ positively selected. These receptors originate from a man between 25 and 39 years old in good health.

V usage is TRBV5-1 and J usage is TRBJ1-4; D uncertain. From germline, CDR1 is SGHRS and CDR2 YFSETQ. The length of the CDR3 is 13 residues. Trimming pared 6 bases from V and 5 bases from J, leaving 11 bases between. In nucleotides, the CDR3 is TGCGCCAGCAAGCTTGACACAAATGAAAAACTGTTTTTT. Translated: CASKLDTNEKLFF.

The CDR3 nucleotides read TGTGCCAGCAGCGTACAAATCAGGGGGAGTATAGATACGCAGTATTTT. Translation: CASSVQIRGSIDTQYF. The J gene is TRBJ2-3, the V gene TRBV9, with 7 bases aligning to TRBD1. V lost 1 base to trimming and J lost 5 bases; unmatched junction nucleotides: 10. Germline V gives CDR1 SGDLS, CDR2 YYNGEE. The CDR3 has 16 residues.

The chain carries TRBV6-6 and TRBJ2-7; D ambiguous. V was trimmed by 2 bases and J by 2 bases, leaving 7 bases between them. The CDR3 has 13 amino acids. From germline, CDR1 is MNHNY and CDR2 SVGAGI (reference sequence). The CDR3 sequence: CASSYTATYEQYF. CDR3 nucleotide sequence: TGTGCCAGCAGTTACACGGCTACCTACGAGCAGTACTTC.

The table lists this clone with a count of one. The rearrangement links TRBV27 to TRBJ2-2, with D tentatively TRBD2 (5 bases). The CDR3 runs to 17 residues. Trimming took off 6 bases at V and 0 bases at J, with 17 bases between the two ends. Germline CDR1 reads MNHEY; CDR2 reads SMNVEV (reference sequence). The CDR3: CASSNRAGAANTGELFF. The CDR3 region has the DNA TGTGCCAGCAGCAATAGGGCTGGAGCGGCGAACACCGGGGAGCTGTTTTTT.

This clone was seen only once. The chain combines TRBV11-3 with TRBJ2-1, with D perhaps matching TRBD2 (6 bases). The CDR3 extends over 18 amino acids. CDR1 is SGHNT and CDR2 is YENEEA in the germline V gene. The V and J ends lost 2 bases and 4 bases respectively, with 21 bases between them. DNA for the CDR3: TGTGCCAGCAGCTTAACGTTTGCGGTTCTGGCGGGATACAATGAGCAGTTCTTC. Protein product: CASSLTFAVLAGYNEQFF. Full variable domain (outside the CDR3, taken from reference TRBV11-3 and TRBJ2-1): EAGVVQSPRYKIIEKKQPVAFWCNPISGHNTLYWYLQNLGQGPELLIRYENEEAVDDSQLPKDRFSAERLKGVDSTLKIQPAELGDSAVYLCASSLTFAVLAGYNEQFFGPGTRLTVL.

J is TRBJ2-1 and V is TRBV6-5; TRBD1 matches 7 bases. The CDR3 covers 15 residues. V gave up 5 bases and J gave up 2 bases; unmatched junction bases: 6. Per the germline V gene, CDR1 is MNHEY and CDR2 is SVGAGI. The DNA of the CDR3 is TGTGCCAGCAGTAGAACGACAGGGACCTACAATGAGCAGTTCTTC. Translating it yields CASSRTTGTYNEQFF.

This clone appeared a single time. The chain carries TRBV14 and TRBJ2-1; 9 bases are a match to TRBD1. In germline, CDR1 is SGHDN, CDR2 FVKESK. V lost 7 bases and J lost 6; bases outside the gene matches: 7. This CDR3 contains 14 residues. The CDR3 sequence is CASIGQGRGNEQFF. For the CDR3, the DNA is TGTGCCAGCATAGGACAGGGGAGGGGCAATGAGCAGTTCTTC.

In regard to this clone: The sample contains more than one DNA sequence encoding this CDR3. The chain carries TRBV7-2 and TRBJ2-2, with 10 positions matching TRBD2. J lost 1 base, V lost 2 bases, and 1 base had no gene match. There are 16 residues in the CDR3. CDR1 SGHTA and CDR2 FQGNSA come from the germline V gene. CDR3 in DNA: TGTGCCAGCAGCTTAAGACTAGCGGGGAACACCGGGGAGCTGTTTTTT. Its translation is CASSLRLAGNTGELFF.

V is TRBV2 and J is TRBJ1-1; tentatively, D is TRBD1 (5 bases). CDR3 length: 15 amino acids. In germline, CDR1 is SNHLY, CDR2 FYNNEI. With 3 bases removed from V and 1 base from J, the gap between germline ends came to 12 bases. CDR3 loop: CASSDVRTTNTEAFF. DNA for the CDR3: TGTGCCAGCAGTGATGTTAGGACAACGAACACTGAAGCTTTCTTT.

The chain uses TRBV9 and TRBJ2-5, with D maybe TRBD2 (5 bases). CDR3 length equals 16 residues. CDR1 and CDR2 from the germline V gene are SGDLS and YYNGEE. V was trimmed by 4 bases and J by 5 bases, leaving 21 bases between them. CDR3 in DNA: TGTGCCAGCAGCTCACGGAGCAGGAGCGGAATGGAGACCCAGTACTTC. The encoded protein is CASSSRSRSGMETQYF.

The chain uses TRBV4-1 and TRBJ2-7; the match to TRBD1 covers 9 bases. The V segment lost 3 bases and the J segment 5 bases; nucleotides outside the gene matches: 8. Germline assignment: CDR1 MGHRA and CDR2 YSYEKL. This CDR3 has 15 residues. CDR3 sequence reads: CASSHTGTGRDEQYF. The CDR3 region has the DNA TGCGCCAGCAGCCACACCGGGACAGGGCGGGACGAGCAGTACTTC.

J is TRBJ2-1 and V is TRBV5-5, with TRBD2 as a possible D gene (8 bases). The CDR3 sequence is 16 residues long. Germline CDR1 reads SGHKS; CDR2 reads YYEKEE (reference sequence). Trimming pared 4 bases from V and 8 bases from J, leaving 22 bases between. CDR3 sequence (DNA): TGTGCCAGCAGCCGCGACAGGGCCGGACTAGCAGATGAGCAGTTCTTC. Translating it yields CASSRDRAGLADEQFF.

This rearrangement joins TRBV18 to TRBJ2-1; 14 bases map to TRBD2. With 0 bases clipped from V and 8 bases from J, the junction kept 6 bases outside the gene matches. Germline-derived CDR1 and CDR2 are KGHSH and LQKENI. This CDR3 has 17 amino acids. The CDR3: CASSPPWTSGRLDEQFF. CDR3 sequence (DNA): TGTGCCAGCTCACCACCCTGGACTAGCGGGAGGCTAGATGAGCAGTTCTTC. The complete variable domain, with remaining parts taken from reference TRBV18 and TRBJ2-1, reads NAGVMQNPRHLVRRRGQEARLRCSPMKGHSHVYWYRQLPEEGLKFMVYLQKENIIDESGMPKERFSAEFPKEGPSILRIQQVVRGDSAAYFCASSPPWTSGRLDEQFFGPGTRLTVL.

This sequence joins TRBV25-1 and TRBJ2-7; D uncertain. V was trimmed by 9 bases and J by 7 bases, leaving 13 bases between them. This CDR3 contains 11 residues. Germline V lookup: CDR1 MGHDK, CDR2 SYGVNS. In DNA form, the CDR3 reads TGTGCCAGTAAAGGACGTTTAGAGCAGTACTTC. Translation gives CASKGRLEQYF.

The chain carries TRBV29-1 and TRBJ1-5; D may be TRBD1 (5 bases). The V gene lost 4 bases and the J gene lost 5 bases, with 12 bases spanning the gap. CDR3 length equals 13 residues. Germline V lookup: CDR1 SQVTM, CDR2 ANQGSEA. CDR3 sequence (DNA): TGCAGCGTTGCGTCAGGGACTTATCAGCCCCAGCATTTT. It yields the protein CSVASGTYQPQHF.

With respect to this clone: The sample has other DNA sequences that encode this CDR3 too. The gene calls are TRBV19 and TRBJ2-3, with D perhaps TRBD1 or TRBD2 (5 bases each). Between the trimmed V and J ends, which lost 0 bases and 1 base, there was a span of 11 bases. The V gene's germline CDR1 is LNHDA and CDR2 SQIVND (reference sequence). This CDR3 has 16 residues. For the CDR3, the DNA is TGTGCCAGTAGTATAGATGGGGGACCGGGCACAGATACGCAGTATTTT. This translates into CASSIDGGPGTDTQYF.

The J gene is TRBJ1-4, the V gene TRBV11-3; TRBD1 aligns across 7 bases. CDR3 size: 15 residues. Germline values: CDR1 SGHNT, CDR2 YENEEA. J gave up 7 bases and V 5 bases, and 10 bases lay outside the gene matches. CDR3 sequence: CASSGRTGAGEKLFF. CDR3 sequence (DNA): TGTGCCAGCAGCGGAAGAACAGGGGCGGGTGAAAAACTGTTTTTT. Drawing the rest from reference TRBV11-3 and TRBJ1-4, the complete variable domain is EAGVVQSPRYKIIEKKQPVAFWCNPISGHNTLYWYLQNLGQGPELLIRYENEEAVDDSQLPKDRFSAERLKGVDSTLKIQPAELGDSAVYLCASSGRTGAGEKLFFGSGTQLSVL.

In DNA, the CDR3 is TGTGCCAGCAGCGGCAGCGACAGGCCGAATCAGCCCCAGCATTTT. The encoded protein is CASSGSDRPNQPQHF. J is TRBJ1-5 and V is TRBV9, with a weak D call TRBD1 (6 bases). This CDR3 is built from 15 residues. The germline V and J ends were trimmed by 3 bases and 4 bases, with 14 bases remaining between them. Germline assignment: CDR1 SGDLS and CDR2 YYNGEE.

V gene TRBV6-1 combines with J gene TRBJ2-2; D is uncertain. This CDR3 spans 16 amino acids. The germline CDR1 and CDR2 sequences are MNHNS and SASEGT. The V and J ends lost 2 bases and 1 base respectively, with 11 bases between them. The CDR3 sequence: CASSEIARKNTGELFF. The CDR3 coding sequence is TGTGCCAGCAGTGAAATTGCCAGAAAGAACACCGGGGAGCTGTTTTTT.

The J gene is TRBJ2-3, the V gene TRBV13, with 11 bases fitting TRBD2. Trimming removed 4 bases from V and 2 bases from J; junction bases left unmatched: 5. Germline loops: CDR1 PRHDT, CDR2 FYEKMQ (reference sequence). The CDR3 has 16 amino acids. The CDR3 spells CASSSGLAGLTDTQYF. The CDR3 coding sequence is TGTGCCAGCAGCTCTGGACTAGCGGGTCTCACAGATACGCAGTATTTT.

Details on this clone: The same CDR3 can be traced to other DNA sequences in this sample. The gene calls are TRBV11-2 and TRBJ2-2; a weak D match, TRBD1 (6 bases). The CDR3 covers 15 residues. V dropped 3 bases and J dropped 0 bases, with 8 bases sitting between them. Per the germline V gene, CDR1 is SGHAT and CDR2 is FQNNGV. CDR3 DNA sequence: TGTGCCAGCAGCTTCAGGGGAGCGAACACCGGGGAGCTGTTTTTT. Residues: CASSFRGANTGELFF.

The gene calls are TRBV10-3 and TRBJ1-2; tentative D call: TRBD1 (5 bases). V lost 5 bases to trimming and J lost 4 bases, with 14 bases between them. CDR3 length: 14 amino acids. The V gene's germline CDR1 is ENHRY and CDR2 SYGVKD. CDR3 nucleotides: TGTGCCATCAGTTGGGACCGTGAAATCTATGGCTACACCTTC. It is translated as CAISWDREIYGYTF.

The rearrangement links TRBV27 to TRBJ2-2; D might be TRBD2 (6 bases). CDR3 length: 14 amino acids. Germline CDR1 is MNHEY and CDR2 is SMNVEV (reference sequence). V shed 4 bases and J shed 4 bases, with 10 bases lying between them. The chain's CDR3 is CASSSLRGTGELFF. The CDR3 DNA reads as TGTGCCAGCAGTTCTTTGCGGGGCACCGGGGAGCTGTTTTTT.

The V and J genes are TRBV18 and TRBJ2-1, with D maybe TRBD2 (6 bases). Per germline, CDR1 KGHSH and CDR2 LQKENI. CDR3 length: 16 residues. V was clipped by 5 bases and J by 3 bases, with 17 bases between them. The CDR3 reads CASSSRLGGSYNEQFF. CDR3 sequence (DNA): TGTGCCAGCTCATCCCGACTAGGTGGTAGCTACAATGAGCAGTTCTTC.

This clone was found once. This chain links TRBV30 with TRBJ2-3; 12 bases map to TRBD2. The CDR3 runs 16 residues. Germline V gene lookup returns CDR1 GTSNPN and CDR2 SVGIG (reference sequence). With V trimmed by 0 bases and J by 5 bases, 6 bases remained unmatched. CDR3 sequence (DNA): TGTGCCTGGAGTGTCCTAGCGGGAGGGCCGATAGATACGCAGTATTTT. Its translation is CAWSVLAGGPIDTQYF.

The CDR3 region is CASSRGAEQYF. The CDR3 region has the DNA TGTGCCAGCAGTCGGGGTGCGGAGCAGTACTTC. This rearrangement joins TRBV6-5 to TRBJ2-7; possibly TRBD2 for D (5 bases). V was pared by 5 bases and J by 7 bases, with 9 bases between. Germline loops: CDR1 MNHEY, CDR2 SVGAGI. The CDR3 is 11 amino acids.

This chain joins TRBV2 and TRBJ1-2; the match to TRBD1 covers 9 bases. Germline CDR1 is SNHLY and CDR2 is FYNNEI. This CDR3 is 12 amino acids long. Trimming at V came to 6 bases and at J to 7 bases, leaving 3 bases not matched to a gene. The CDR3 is CASRDRGTGYTF. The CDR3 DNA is TGTGCCAGCAGGGACAGGGGAACTGGCTACACCTTC.

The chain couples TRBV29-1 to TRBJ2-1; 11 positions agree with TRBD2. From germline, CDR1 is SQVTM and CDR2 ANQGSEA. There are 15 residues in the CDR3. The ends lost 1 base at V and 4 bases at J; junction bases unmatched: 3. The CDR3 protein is CSVEATSGSYNEQFF. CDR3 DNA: TGCAGCGTTGAAGCTACTAGCGGGAGTTACAATGAGCAGTTCTTC.

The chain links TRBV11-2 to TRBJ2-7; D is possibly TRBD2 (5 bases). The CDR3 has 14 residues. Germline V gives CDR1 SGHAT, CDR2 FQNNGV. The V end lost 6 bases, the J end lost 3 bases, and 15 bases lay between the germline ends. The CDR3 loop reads CASRSPSRGYEQYF. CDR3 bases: TGTGCCAGCAGAAGTCCCTCCCGGGGCTACGAGCAGTACTTC.